The clone carrying this TCR beta chain has a handful of counts. V was shortened by 3 bases and J by 0 bases, with 5 bases between the two germline ends. The CDR3 consists of 14 residues. Per germline, CDR1 KGHDR and CDR2 SFDVKD. The data stem from a study of blood T cell repertoires in COVID-19. Sequencing was performed with immunoSEQ multiplex PCR; in TCRdb, only in-frame clones are kept and a portion is missing. This repertoire shows just over 150,000 clones, approximately 80% found once; its top ten account for roughly 0.56%. This TCR came from a man aged 60-69 years with acute or convalescent COVID-19. Sequencing was done on a sample of peripheral blood. The chain links TRBV24-1 to TRBJ1-5, with D unclear. The CDR3: CATSDLYSNQPQHF. CDR3 sequence (DNA): TGTGCCACCAGTGATCTCTATAGCAATCAGCCCCAGCATTTT.